Below are 18 T cell receptor beta chains sequenced from a single sample in a study of T cell responses to AZD1222 COVID-19 vaccine. Assay used: immunoSEQ multiplex PCR; TCRdb lists only in-frame clones, some missing. The sample has roughly 150,000 clones; roughly 91% are singletons. The sequencing here drew on peripheral blood, taken on day 0 of AZD1222 vaccination. The receptors come from an adult in good health.

The table lists this clone with a count of one. V gene TRBV5-8 combines with J gene TRBJ2-2; D gene ambiguous. The CDR3 contains 19 residues. Trimming shortened V by 0 bases and J by 9 bases, and 27 bases separated the two germline ends. Germline assignment: CDR1 SGHTS and CDR2 YDEGEE. CDR3 sequence reads: CASSLARGGWPTTARELFF. The CDR3 DNA reads as TGTGCCAGCAGCTTGGCCCGCGGTGGGTGGCCCACAACCGCGAGGGAGCTGTTTTTT.

The gene calls are TRBV29-1 and TRBJ1-2, with D hard to call. V was shortened by 4 bases and J by 5 bases, with 14 bases between the two germline ends. Germline values: CDR1 SQVTM, CDR2 ANQGSEA. CDR3 length: 13 amino acids. CDR3: CSVGVARDYGYTF. CDR3 bases: TGCAGCGTTGGGGTGGCCAGAGATTATGGCTACACCTTC. The whole variable domain, remainder taken from reference TRBV29-1 and TRBJ1-2, is SAVISQKPSRDICQRGTSLTIQCQVDSQVTMMFWYRQQPGQSLTLIATANQGSEATYESGFVIDKFPISRPNLTFSTLTVSNMSPEDSSIYLCSVGVARDYGYTFGSGTRLTVV.

V usage is TRBV19 and J usage is TRBJ2-6; 8 bases match TRBD1. The CDR3 consists of 16 residues. Per germline, CDR1 LNHDA and CDR2 SQIVND (reference sequence). The trim removed 6 bases at V and 4 bases at J, leaving 8 bases unmatched. This CDR3 reads CASSRGQAGGANVLTF. DNA of the CDR3: TGTGCCAGTAGCAGGGGGCAAGCAGGCGGGGCCAACGTCCTGACTTTC.

This chain connects TRBV5-1 to TRBJ1-2, with D unclear. This CDR3 region has 14 residues. Germline CDR1 and CDR2: SGHRS and YFSETQ. Deletions cut 4 bases from V and 4 bases from J, with 14 bases between. The CDR3 coding sequence is TGCGCCAGCAGCCCAAACTTACCTGGCTATGGCTACACCTTC. Protein product: CASSPNLPGYGYTF. The full variable domain, in which reference TRBV5-1 and TRBJ1-2 provide the parts outside the CDR3, is KAGVTQTPRYLIKTRGQQVTLSCSPISGHRSVSWYQQTPGQGLQFLFEYFSETQRNKGNFPGRFSGRQFSNSRSEMNVSTLELGDSALYLCASSPNLPGYGYTFGSGTRLTVV.

This rearrangement joins TRBV2 to TRBJ2-5; D remains unclear. V was clipped by 10 bases and J by 5 bases, with 11 bases between them. The CDR3 loop spans 11 amino acids. Germline V gene data show CDR1 as SNHLY and CDR2 as FYNNEI. CDR3 DNA: TGTGCCATACGACCTACGGAGACCCAGTACTTC. Protein sequence: CAIRPTETQYF.

This clone has just one count. The chain is built from TRBV23-1 and TRBJ1-4; perhaps TRBD1 as D (5 bases). TRBV23-1 is an ORF; its function is uncertain. The CDR3 is 19 residues long. V lost 2 bases to trimming and J lost 5 bases, with 24 bases between them. The CDR3 DNA reads TGCGCCAGCAGTCAACCTAACGGCGGGACGGCTTCCCGGAATGAAAAACTGTTTTTT. As protein: CASSQPNGGTASRNEKLFF.

This clone was observed a single time. The chain is built from TRBV4-3 and TRBJ1-6; TRBD1 might be the D (6 bases). The germline V gene has CDR1 LGHNA and CDR2 YSLEER. V gave up 0 bases and J gave up 0 bases, with 9 bases separating them. This CDR3 comprises 17 residues. CDR3 bases: TGCGCCAGCAGCCAAGACGAGGGGGGCTCCTATAATTCACCCCTCCACTTT. This codes for CASSQDEGGSYNSPLHF.

The chain is built from TRBV7-6 and TRBJ2-5, with D tentatively TRBD1 or TRBD2 (5 bases each). This CDR3 spans 14 amino acids. V shed 4 bases and J shed 4 bases, with 13 bases lying between them. Germline CDR1 and CDR2: SGHVS and FNYEAQ. The CDR3 protein is CASSSHPGAETQYF. For the CDR3, the DNA is TGTGCCAGCAGCTCCCATCCCGGGGCAGAGACCCAGTACTTC.

This clone was detected a few times. V gene TRBV5-6 combines with J gene TRBJ1-2, with a possible D match to TRBD1 (5 bases). The CDR3 covers 13 residues. V lost 4 bases and J lost 5, with 12 bases in between. Germline V gene lookup returns CDR1 SGHDT and CDR2 YYEEEE. The CDR3 DNA reads as TGTGCCAGCAGCGCAAAGACAGTGTATGGCTACACCTTC. Protein product: CASSAKTVYGYTF.

This clone was counted a single time. The V call is TRBV7-2, the J call TRBJ2-7, with a possible D match to TRBD2 (5 bases). This CDR3 is 15 amino acids long. Trimming removed 5 bases at V and 0 bases at J, with 14 bases between. CDR1 SGHTA and CDR2 FQGNSA come from the germline V gene. The CDR3 DNA follows: TGTGCCAGCAGCCCCGGGGAGCTGAGCTCCTACGAGCAGTACTTC. This sequence encodes CASSPGELSSYEQYF.

The chain uses TRBV7-2 and TRBJ1-2; D possibly corresponds to TRBD1 (5 bases). This CDR3 is 14 amino acids long. V lost 3 bases and J 3 bases, leaving 11 bases between the germline ends. The V gene's germline CDR1 is SGHTA and CDR2 FQGNSA. Here the CDR3 reads CASSFLGTHYGYTF. CDR3 DNA sequence: TGTGCCAGCAGCTTCTTGGGGACTCACTATGGCTACACCTTC.

The rearrangement uses TRBV9 and TRBJ2-3, with TRBD1 matching over 7 bases. J was trimmed by 1 base and V by 0 bases; bases with no gene match: 5. The CDR3 is 16 amino acids. Germline V lookup: CDR1 SGDLS, CDR2 YYNGEE. The DNA for the CDR3 is TGTGCCAGCAGCGTAGATTCGGGGACAGGCACAGATACGCAGTATTTT. The encoded protein is CASSVDSGTGTDTQYF. Using reference TRBV9 and TRBJ2-3 for the parts outside the CDR3, the full variable domain is DSGVTQTPKHLITATGQRVTLRCSPRSGDLSVYWYQQSLDQGLQFLIQYYNGEERAKGNILERFSAQQFPDLHSELNLSSLELGDSALYFCASSVDSGTGTDTQYFGPGTRLTVL.

V usage is TRBV5-1 and J usage is TRBJ2-7; TRBD1 matches at 12 bases. From germline, CDR1 is SGHRS and CDR2 YFSETQ. CDR3 size: 15 residues. V shed 0 bases and J 5 bases; nucleotides not matched to a gene: 3. The CDR3 DNA follows: TGCGCCAGCAGCTTGGAGGGACAGGGGGCGGACGAGCAGTACTTC. Amino acids: CASSLEGQGADEQYF. Drawing the rest from reference TRBV5-1 and TRBJ2-7, the complete variable domain is KAGVTQTPRYLIKTRGQQVTLSCSPISGHRSVSWYQQTPGQGLQFLFEYFSETQRNKGNFPGRFSGRQFSNSRSEMNVSTLELGDSALYLCASSLEGQGADEQYFGPGTRLTVT.

The chain combines TRBV4-3 with TRBJ1-5; 8 bases are a match to TRBD1. Trimming at V came to 1 base and at J to 6 bases, leaving 5 bases not matched to a gene. The V gene's germline CDR1 is LGHNA and CDR2 YSLEER. This CDR3 region has 15 residues. In nucleotides, the CDR3 is TGCGCCAGCAGCCAAGCCGGGACAGGTCGTCAGCCCCAGCATTTT. Translated, it gives CASSQAGTGRQPQHF.

The chain combines TRBV7-2 with TRBJ1-5; D is undetermined. The germline V gene encodes CDR1 SGHTA and CDR2 FQGNSA. Deletions cut 0 bases from V and 3 bases from J, with 3 bases between. This CDR3 comprises 13 residues. The CDR3, as DNA: TGTGCCAGCAGCTTAGCTTACAATCAGCCCCAGCATTTT. It specifies CASSLAYNQPQHF. The full variable domain, rest sourced from reference TRBV7-2 and TRBJ1-5, is GAGVSQSPSNKVTEKGKDVELRCDPISGHTALYWYRQSLGQGLEFLIYFQGNSAPDKSGLPSDRFSAERTGGSVSTLTIQRTQQEDSAVYLCASSLAYNQPQHFGDGTRLSIL.

This chain uses TRBV5-4 with TRBJ1-1; D is unclear. CDR1 is SGHNT, CDR2 YYREEE, per germline (reference sequence). The CDR3 totals 13 residues. With 6 bases removed from V and 1 base from J, the gap between germline ends came to 10 bases. The CDR3, as DNA: TGTGCCAGCACCAACGCAGAGAACACTGAAGCTTTCTTT. It yields the protein CASTNAENTEAFF.

This chain connects TRBV5-1 to TRBJ2-5; tentative D call: TRBD1 (5 bases). Per the germline V gene, CDR1 is SGHRS and CDR2 is YFSETQ. The ends were cut back, 4 bases at V and 4 bases at J, with 17 bases in the middle. This CDR3 is 15 amino acids long. CDR3 region: CASSRADSSRETQYF. DNA of the CDR3: TGCGCCAGCAGCCGGGCCGACAGTTCTAGAGAGACCCAGTACTTC.

The chain couples TRBV7-8 to TRBJ2-5; 7 bases agree with TRBD2. Trimming removed 3 bases from V and 8 bases from J; junction bases left unmatched: 3. Germline-derived CDR1 and CDR2 are SGHVS and FQNEAQ. This CDR3 region has 12 residues. The CDR3 loop is CASSLGGSTQYF. As DNA, the CDR3 is TGTGCCAGCAGCTTGGGGGGGTCAACCCAGTACTTC. Complete variable domain (other parts from reference TRBV7-8 and TRBJ2-5): GAGVSQSPRYKVAKRGQDVALRCDPISGHVSLFWYQQALGQGPEFLTYFQNEAQLDKSGLPSDRFFAERPEGSVSTLKIQRTQQEDSAVYLCASSLGGSTQYFGPGTRLLVL.